These T cell receptor beta chains were read from a single sample in a study of metastatic and nonmetastatic thyroid tumors. With MiXCR, TCRdb called clones anew from the PCR reads. The sample records about 33,000 clones, under 14% being singletons. Sequencing was done on a sample of blood. These receptors originate from a female donor with papillary thyroid cancer or a benign thyroid nodule (not recorded which). Some clones in this sample may be carry-over from other donors' samples. The CDR3 runs from the conserved cysteine through the conserved F or W. D genes are given only for firm matches. Not every row has a clone size; where given, it reads once, few, many or a size class.

size	J	D	V	length	DNA	CDR3
few	TRBJ2-3	.	TRBV6-1	15	TGTGCCAGCAGCATCGACGGGGTACCCACAGATACGCAGTATTTT	CASSIDGVPTDTQYF
many	TRBJ2-7	TRBD1	TRBV4-3	15	TGCGCCAGCAGCCCACAGACAGGGAACTCCTACGAGCAGTACTTC	CASSPQTGNSYEQYF
many	TRBJ2-3	TRBD1	TRBV10-3	15	TGTGCCATCAGTGAGCGAACAGGGGGCACAGATACGCAGTATTTT	CAISERTGGTDTQYF
many	TRBJ2-7	.	TRBV28	14	TGTGCCAGCAGTCCATCTAGTGGGAACTACGAGCAGTACTTC	CASSPSSGNYEQYF
many	TRBJ1-5	TRBD1	TRBV19	15	TGTGCCAGTAGTCAACGCGAGGGGGCCGGGCAGCCCCAGCATTTT	CASSQREGAGQPQHF
many	TRBJ1-1	.	TRBV7-2	14	TGTGCCAGCAGTATCCAGGGGTTGGGCACTGAAGCTTTCTTT	CASSIQGLGTEAFF
many	TRBJ2-4	.	TRBV6-6	19	TGTGCCAGCAGTTATCCGGGCACCGGGGCCTCTTTGACCAAAAACATTCAGTACTTC	CASSYPGTGASLTKNIQYF
medium-sized	TRBJ2-6	.	TRBV4-1	16	TGCGCCAGCAGCCAAGACAGGGGCTCTGGGGCCAACGTCCTGACTTTC	CASSQDRGSGANVLTF
.	TRBJ1-1	.	TRBV12-3/TRBV12-4	13	TGTGCCAGCAGCCGAGCAGGGAGGGCACAAGCTTTCTTT	CASSRAGRAQAFF
many	TRBJ2-1	TRBD1	TRBV30	13	TGTGCCTGGAGGAGGGACAGCTACAATGAGCAGTTCTTC	CAWRRDSYNEQFF
few	TRBJ2-3	TRBD2	TRBV27	16	TGTGCCAGCAGTTCCCGACTAGCGGGAGGGACAGATACGCAGTATTTT	CASSSRLAGGTDTQYF
few	TRBJ2-5	.	TRBV12-3/TRBV12-4	13	TGTGAAAGCAGTTTGAACGCTGGGGAGACCCAGTACTTC	CESSLNAGETQYF
.	TRBJ1-6	.	TRBV12-3/TRBV12-4	15	TGTGCCAGCAGTTTAGAGCAGGGGATAATTTCACCCCTCCACTTT	CASSLEQGIISPLHF
few	TRBJ1-2	.	TRBV19	14	TGTGCCAGTAGTATAGAGGATGAGTTCTATGGCTACACCTTT	CASSIEDEFYGYTF
many	TRBJ2-7	.	TRBV27	14	TGTGCCAGCAGTCCAACAGCGTACTCCTACGAGCAGTACTTC	CASSPTAYSYEQYF
many	TRBJ1-4	.	TRBV3-1	14	TGTGCCAGCAGCGCAGCAGAATCGTATAGGAAACTGTTTTTT	CASSAAESYRKLFF
many	TRBJ2-2	.	TRBV18	14	TGTGCCAGCTCACCACGAGGGAACACCGGGGAGCTGTTTTTT	CASSPRGNTGELFF
many	TRBJ2-2	.	TRBV27	13	TGTGCCAGCAGTCCCTGGACAGACGGGGAGCTGTTTTTT	CASSPWTDGELFF
many	TRBJ1-4	.	TRBV12-3/TRBV12-4	17	TGTGCCAGCAGTTTAGCCTACCTCGACAGTTATAATGAAAAACTGTTTTTT	CASSLAYLDSYNEKLFF
many	TRBJ1-4	.	TRBV6-2/TRBV6-3	12	TGTGCCAGCCCCCGGCCGAATGAAAAACTGTTTTTT	CASPRPNEKLFF
many	TRBJ2-1	TRBD2	TRBV7-6	15	TGTGCCAGCAGCTCGGCAGGGACTAGCTTTAATGAGCAGTTCTTC	CASSSAGTSFNEQFF
few	TRBJ1-1	TRBD1	TRBV6-5	17	TGTGCCAGCAGTTACTCCAACAGGGGTGGCGTGAACACTGAAGCTTTCTTT	CASSYSNRGGVNTEAFF
many	TRBJ2-3	TRBD1	TRBV28	15	TGTGCCAGCAGTTCCCCGACAGGGGCCACAGATACGCAGTATTTT	CASSSPTGATDTQYF
medium-sized	TRBJ1-2	.	TRBV12-3/TRBV12-4	13	TGTGCCAGCAGTGTCGTCCCTAACTATGGCTACACCTTC	CASSVVPNYGYTF
few	TRBJ1-2	.	TRBV6-2/TRBV6-3	14	TGTGCCAGCAGTTACTCGGAACAATACTATGGCTACACCTTC	CASSYSEQYYGYTF
many	TRBJ2-7	.	TRBV9	14	TGTGCCAGCAGCGGGAGACAGAACTCCTACGAGCAGTACTTC	CASSGRQNSYEQYF
many	TRBJ2-5	.	TRBV5-6	15	TGTGCCAGCAGCCGTATCAGAATCGGAGGAGAGACCCAGTACTTC	CASSRIRIGGETQYF
many	TRBJ2-7	TRBD1	TRBV7-6	14	TGTGCCAGCAGCGCCGACAGGGGGGGGTACGAGCAGTACTTC	CASSADRGGYEQYF
many	TRBJ2-7	.	TRBV5-4	13	TGTGCCGGGGGAAGGCAGGACACCTACGAGCAGTACTTC	CAGGRQDTYEQYF
many	TRBJ1-1	.	TRBV15	17	TGTGCCACCAGCACCTCAGGGGTAGACGGGTTTAACACTGAAGCTTTCTTT	CATSTSGVDGFNTEAFF
few	TRBJ2-1	TRBD2	TRBV4-1	16	TGCGCCAGCAGCCGCGCGGGGGGGCTAGTCTACAATGAGCAGTTCTTC	CASSRAGGLVYNEQFF
many	TRBJ1-1	.	TRBV5-1	13	TGCGCCAGCAGCTACCCCCCGTTTGGAGAAGCTTTCTTT	CASSYPPFGEAFF
.	TRBJ2-3	.	TRBV6-2/TRBV6-3	11	TGTGCCAGCACAGGGACAGATACGCAGTATTTT	CASTGTDTQYF
.	TRBJ1-1	.	TRBV20-1	12	TGCAGTTCCACCGGGACTAACACTGAAGCTTTCTTT	CSSTGTNTEAFF
many	TRBJ2-3	.	TRBV20-1	13	TGCAGTGCTAGAGTGGGAGCGACAGATACGCAGTATTTT	CSARVGATDTQYF
many	TRBJ1-4	.	TRBV7-9	17	TGTGCCAGCAGCTTAGACAGGAGTGGCGCAACTAATGAAAAACTGTTTTTT	CASSLDRSGATNEKLFF
many	TRBJ1-5	.	TRBV28	12	TGTGCCAGCAGTTTAACCAAACAGCCCCAGCATTTT	CASSLTKQPQHF
few	TRBJ2-3	TRBD2	TRBV24-1	15	TGTGCCACCAGTGACATGGCGGGGGGATCGGATACGCAGTATTTT	CATSDMAGGSDTQYF
many	TRBJ2-3	.	TRBV4-1	15	TGCGCCAGCAGCCAAGATTCATTCGCGGAAGATACGCAGTATTTT	CASSQDSFAEDTQYF
many	TRBJ1-2	.	TRBV20-1	14	TGCAGTGCTAGAGGAACCGTTACCCCCTATGGCTACACCTTC	CSARGTVTPYGYTF
many	TRBJ2-7	TRBD2	TRBV5-5	14	TGTGCCAGCATCGCCCGGGGGGTTGGATACGAGCAGTACTTC	CASIARGVGYEQYF
many	TRBJ2-5	.	TRBV11-2	12	TGTGCCAGCAGCTTAGGGGAGGAGACCCAGTACTTC	CASSLGEETQYF
many	TRBJ1-3	.	TRBV11-2	15	TGTGCCAGCAGCTCCTATGGGCTCTCTGGAAACACCATATATTTT	CASSSYGLSGNTIYF
many	TRBJ2-1	.	TRBV9	15	TGTGCCAGCAGCGTAGGGATGACGACCTACAATGAGCAGTTCTTC	CASSVGMTTYNEQFF